Shown below are 27 T cell receptor beta chains from a single sample sequenced in a study of blood T cell repertoires in COVID-19. TCRdb's table, derived via immunoSEQ multiplex PCR, lists solely in-frame clones and lacks some. The table has about 250,000 clones, about 86% seen once. Sequenced: peripheral blood. These receptors came from a man older than 75 with acute or convalescent COVID-19.

This clone occurred once. The rearrangement joins TRBV6-2 or TRBV6-3 to TRBJ1-4; D may be TRBD1 (6 bases). Trimming removed 2 bases at V and 4 bases at J, with 8 bases between. The germline gives CDR1 MNHEY, CDR2 SVGEGT. CDR3 length: 14 amino acids. The CDR3 sequence: CASSYDRYNEKLFF. The CDR3 DNA follows: TGTGCCAGCAGTTACGACAGGTATAATGAAAAACTGTTTTTT.

The chain links TRBV2 to TRBJ2-5, with 13 bases fitting TRBD2. J was trimmed by 4 bases and V by 5 bases; bases with no gene match: 4. Germline V lookup: CDR1 SNHLY, CDR2 FYNNEI. This CDR3 spans 15 amino acids. The CDR3 DNA reads as TGTGCCAGCAGTAGTGGACTAGCGGGGGCAGAGACCCAGTACTTC. Translation: CASSSGLAGAETQYF.

This clone was picked up one time. The chain is built from TRBV19 and TRBJ1-6; D perhaps matches TRBD1 (6 bases). From germline, CDR1 is LNHDA and CDR2 SQIVND (reference sequence). There are 13 residues in the CDR3. V was clipped by 4 bases and J by 10 bases, with 11 bases between them. The CDR3 region is CASSTQGLSPLHF. DNA for the CDR3: TGTGCCAGTAGTACACAGGGCCTCTCACCCCTCCACTTT. The full variable domain, in which reference TRBV19 and TRBJ1-6 provide the parts outside the CDR3, is DGGITQSPKYLFRKEGQNVTLSCEQNLNHDAMYWYRQDPGQGLRLIYYSQIVNDFQKGDIAEGYSVSREKKESFPLTVTSAQKNPTAFYLCASSTQGLSPLHFGNGTRLTVT.

This rearrangement joins TRBV7-2 to TRBJ2-7; TRBD1 matches at 9 bases. Looked up from germline, CDR1 is SGHTA and CDR2 is FQGNSA. Trimming removed 5 bases from V and 1 base from J; junction bases left unmatched: 6. The length of the CDR3 is 15 residues. CDR3 in DNA: TGTGCCAGCAGCCGCGGACAGGGGAATTCCTACGAGCAGTACTTC. The encoded protein is CASSRGQGNSYEQYF.

The chain joins TRBV28 to TRBJ1-1; 7 bases map to TRBD1. The CDR3 is made up of 16 amino acids. The V segment lost 4 bases and the J segment 5 bases; nucleotides outside the gene matches: 13. CDR1 is MDHEN, CDR2 SYDVKM, per germline. The CDR3 coding sequence is TGTGCCAGCAGTTCTTTAATGACAGGGTCACGGACTGAAGCTTTCTTT. This translates into CASSSLMTGSRTEAFF.

The V gene is TRBV5-6, the J gene TRBJ1-6; D remains ambiguous. V was cut by 0 bases and J by 0 bases, with 13 bases left in between. Per the germline V gene, CDR1 is SGHDT and CDR2 is YYEEEE. The CDR3 contains 18 residues. CDR3: CASSLGFVMSSYNSPLHF. CDR3 sequence (DNA): TGTGCCAGCAGCTTGGGTTTTGTCATGAGCTCCTATAATTCACCCCTCCACTTT.

The chain has TRBV19 and TRBJ2-3, with unresolved D. Germline V CDR1 and CDR2: LNHDA, SQIVND (reference sequence). This CDR3 has 13 residues. V lost 0 bases to trimming and J lost 3 bases, with 4 bases between them. Here the CDR3 reads CASSIEITDTQYF. The DNA for the CDR3 is TGTGCCAGTAGTATAGAAATAACAGATACGCAGTATTTT.

The chain combines TRBV6-1 with TRBJ2-7, with a tentative D call TRBD1 (7 bases). Trimming took off 1 base at V and 4 bases at J, with 14 bases between the two ends. Germline assignment: CDR1 MNHNS and CDR2 SASEGT. The CDR3 runs to 15 residues. CDR3 nucleotides: TGTGCCAGCAGTGAAGGTGGGACAGCGGGTTACGAGCAGTACTTC. Translation: CASSEGGTAGYEQYF.

The J gene is TRBJ1-3, the V gene TRBV6-6, with 7 bases fitting TRBD1. Germline trimming cut 5 bases from V and 2 bases from J; bases unmatched to any gene: 9. The germline V gene has CDR1 MNHNY and CDR2 SVGAGI (reference sequence). The CDR3 consists of 16 residues. Here the CDR3 reads CASSRNRQGAGNTIYF. For the CDR3, the DNA is TGTGCCAGCAGTCGAAATCGACAGGGAGCTGGAAACACCATATATTTT.

V gene TRBV4-1 combines with J gene TRBJ1-4, with D possibly matching TRBD1 (5 bases). CDR3 size: 16 residues. V lost 1 base to trimming and J lost 2 bases, with 11 bases between them. CDR1 and CDR2 (germline): MGHRA, YSYEKL. CDR3 bases: TGCGCCAGCAGCCAAGCCAAGGGGACTACTAATGAAAAACTGTTTTTT. It encodes CASSQAKGTTNEKLFF.

This clone was counted a single time. Other nucleotide sequences from this sample produce the same CDR3. The chain couples TRBV2 to TRBJ2-7; D is perhaps TRBD2 (5 bases). CDR3 length equals 13 residues. CDR1 and CDR2 (germline): SNHLY, FYNNEI. Trimming shortened V by 4 bases and J by 1 base, and 8 bases separated the two germline ends. This CDR3 is CASSVGGSYEQYF. CDR3 sequence (DNA): TGTGCCAGCAGTGTAGGCGGGTCCTACGAGCAGTACTTC. The full variable domain, rest sourced from reference TRBV2 and TRBJ2-7, is EPEVTQTPSHQVTQMGQEVILRCVPISNHLYFYWYRQILGQKVEFLVSFYNNEISEKSEIFDDQFSVERPDGSNFTLKIRSTKLEDSAMYFCASSVGGSYEQYFGPGTRLTVT.

The chain joins TRBV28 to TRBJ1-1, with D hard to call. Germline V gene sequence: CDR1 MDHEN, CDR2 SYDVKM. V lost 4 bases and J 6 bases, leaving 15 bases between the germline ends. The CDR3 is made up of 14 amino acids. The DNA of the CDR3 is TGTGCCAGCAGTTCATCAGGTTATCCCCCTGAAGCTTTCTTT. Its translation: CASSSSGYPPEAFF.

The chain carries TRBV6-5 and TRBJ1-1; 7 bases are shared with TRBD1. The CDR3 covers 14 residues. Germline CDR1 reads MNHEY; CDR2 reads SVGAGI. J was trimmed by 0 bases and V by 5 bases; bases with no gene match: 3. In DNA form, the CDR3 reads TGTGCCAGCAGTAGGGGACAGCTGAACACTGAAGCTTTCTTT. Its protein is CASSRGQLNTEAFF.

The CDR3 coding sequence is TGTGCCAGCAGCTTCCAACCTAGCGGGTCTTACAATGAGCAGTTCTTC. Translation: CASSFQPSGSYNEQFF. The V and J genes are TRBV7-6 and TRBJ2-1; 8 nucleotides align to TRBD2. This CDR3 comprises 16 residues. J gave up 4 bases and V 3 bases, and 8 bases lay outside the gene matches. Germline lookup yields CDR1 SGHVS and CDR2 FNYEAQ. Full variable domain (rest looked up from reference TRBV7-6 and TRBJ2-1): GAGVSQSPRYKVTKRGQDVALRCDPISGHVSLYWYRQALGQGPEFLTYFNYEAQQDKSGLPNDRFSAERPEGSISTLTIQRTEQRDSAMYRCASSFQPSGSYNEQFFGPGTRLTVL.

This clone has a handful of counts. The chain carries TRBV12-3 or TRBV12-4 and TRBJ1-2; TRBD1 matches 7 bases. This CDR3 has 13 residues. J gave up 2 bases and V 7 bases, and 4 bases lay outside the gene matches. DNA for the CDR3: TGTGCCAGCACGACAGGGATAAACTATGGCTACACCTTC. Translation gives CASTTGINYGYTF.

Of note for this clone: Other nucleotide sequences in the sample specify the same CDR3. The chain uses TRBV5-1 and TRBJ2-5, with D perhaps TRBD1 (7 bases). Germline values: CDR1 SGHRS, CDR2 YFSETQ. V was trimmed by 4 bases and J by 5 bases, leaving 15 bases between them. The CDR3 has 14 residues. In DNA, the CDR3 is TGCGCCAGCAGCACTGGAGGGGGCGAGGAGACCCAGTACTTC. It specifies CASSTGGGEETQYF.

CDR3 bases: TGTGCCAGCTCACCACGGGACAGATACGAGCAGTACTTC. Residues: CASSPRDRYEQYF. The chain links TRBV18 to TRBJ2-7; TRBD1 matches 7 bases. Germline V CDR1 and CDR2: KGHSH, LQKENI. V was pared by 1 base and J by 4 bases, with 1 base of the junction left unmatched. This CDR3 contains 13 residues.

This clone was seen only a few times. The chain has TRBV7-9 and TRBJ1-6; 9 bases map to TRBD1. V dropped 6 bases and J dropped 7; count of bases not matched to a gene: 10. The CDR3 has 16 amino acids. Germline CDR1 reads SEHNR; CDR2 reads FQNEAQ (reference sequence). For the CDR3, the DNA is TGTGCCAGCAGAGCACCAGGGACAGGGAAGAATTCACCCCTCCACTTT. Translated: CASRAPGTGKNSPLHF.

The gene calls are TRBV28 and TRBJ1-6; 8 bases are a match to TRBD1. J lost 7 bases, V lost 4 bases, and 6 bases had no gene match. CDR3 length equals 15 residues. Germline CDR1 MDHEN, CDR2 SYDVKM. The CDR3, as DNA: TGTGCCAGCAGTTCGAGGACAGGGCAAAATTCACCCCTCCACTTT. It yields the protein CASSSRTGQNSPLHF.

V is TRBV2 and J is TRBJ1-2; 8 bases align to TRBD1. V shed 7 bases, J shed 8 bases, and the junction held 21 bases outside the gene matches. Per germline, CDR1 SNHLY and CDR2 FYNNEI. This CDR3 comprises 17 residues. DNA for the CDR3: TGTGCCAGCACCGCCTTCCCCGGACAGGGTTTGGAAGGGGGCTACACCTTC. Translating gives CASTAFPGQGLEGGYTF.

The chain is built from TRBV27 and TRBJ2-5; D unclear. The CDR3 is 13 amino acids. V was clipped by 3 bases and J by 2 bases, with 7 bases between them. The germline CDR1 and CDR2 sequences are MNHEY and SMNVEV (reference sequence). CDR3 bases: TGTGCCAGCAGTTTCCCAGTTCAAGAGACCCAGTACTTC. Translating gives CASSFPVQETQYF.

The rearrangement joins TRBV11-3 to TRBJ2-1; 9 bases match TRBD1. CDR3 size: 17 residues. J gave up 3 bases and V 0 bases, and 6 bases lay outside the gene matches. Per germline, CDR1 SGHNT and CDR2 YENEEA. The DNA for the CDR3 is TGTGCCAGCAGCTTAGATGGGGGACAGGGACTCTACAATGAGCAGTTCTTC. It is translated as CASSLDGGQGLYNEQFF.

The rearrangement uses TRBV5-1 and TRBJ2-7; D not certain. The germline V gene encodes CDR1 SGHRS and CDR2 YFSETQ. V dropped 4 bases and J dropped 0 bases, with 11 bases sitting between them. The CDR3 extends over 14 amino acids. This CDR3 is CASSRLTASYEQYF. CDR3 DNA sequence: TGCGCCAGCAGCAGACTGACGGCCTCCTACGAGCAGTACTTC.

The CDR3 coding sequence is TGTGCCAGCAGCACGGGGACAGTGAATTCACCCCTCCACTTT. It specifies CASSTGTVNSPLHF. The J gene is TRBJ1-6, the V gene TRBV7-3, with TRBD1 matching 7 bases. The V segment lost 5 bases and the J segment 7 bases; nucleotides outside the gene matches: 5. From germline, CDR1 is SGHTA and CDR2 FQGTGA. This CDR3 contains 14 residues.

This sequence joins TRBV29-1 and TRBJ2-5; 12 nucleotides agree with TRBD2. Germline-derived CDR1 and CDR2 are SQVTM and ANQGSEA. This CDR3 region has 15 residues. The J segment lost 0 bases and the V segment lost 5 bases, leaving 4 bases of the junction unmatched. The CDR3 DNA follows: TGCAGCGTTCGACTAGCGGGGGCGTACCAAGAGACCCAGTACTTC. It is translated as CSVRLAGAYQETQYF.

The chain recombines TRBV18 with TRBJ2-7, with 7 bases fitting TRBD1. Germline values: CDR1 KGHSH, CDR2 LQKENI. The CDR3 consists of 15 residues. V was pared by 1 base and J by 0 bases, with 3 bases of the junction left unmatched. CDR3 amino acids: CASSPRQGDSYEQYF. The CDR3 nucleotides are TGTGCCAGCTCACCACGACAGGGCGACTCCTACGAGCAGTACTTC.

The J gene is TRBJ2-7, the V gene TRBV27, with 8 bases fitting TRBD2. Germline loops: CDR1 MNHEY, CDR2 SMNVEV (reference sequence). The CDR3 is 14 residues long. Trimming at V came to 6 bases and at J to 5 bases, leaving 9 bases not matched to a gene. CDR3 nucleotides: TGTGCCAGCAGCCGACAGCGGGAGTCCCACGAGCAGTACTTC. Translating gives CASSRQRESHEQYF.